This TCR beta chain was recorded in a study of cytomegalovirus exposure and HLA in healthy donors. On the study more broadly: The same platform was used for the 110 or so validation repertoires and the 650 to 800 first-cohort repertoires, a later analysis reported. Study-level findings and limits: Reports indicated that the classifier achieved high specificity and sensitivity in diagnosing cytomegalovirus status. Some public TCRs appeared in many individuals, while most sequences were rare.

CDR3 length: 15 amino acids. The V gene's germline CDR1 is SGHRS and CDR2 YFSETQ. After removal of 9 bases from V and 2 bases from J, the junction contained 11 bases not matched to a gene. TCRdb keeps only in-frame clones here, not all; method: immunoSEQ multiplex PCR. The sample has around 250,000 clones; nearly 90% are singletons. It was the approximately 120-subject validation cohort, separate from the roughly 700-subject first cohort, to which the donors belonged. As to this clone: The antigen remains unidentified.

The receptor comes from a woman aged 18-29 years in good health and CMV-seronegative. The sequenced sample consisted of PBMCs. This chain uses TRBV5-1 with TRBJ1-2; 9 bases match TRBD1. The CDR3 here is CAIQEDRGGNYGYTF. The CDR3 coding sequence is TGCGCCATACAAGAGGACAGGGGAGGGAACTATGGCTACACCTTC.